These T cell receptor beta chains were read from a single sample in a study of a mutant IDH1 vaccine in newly diagnosed glioma. Assay used: immunoSEQ multiplex PCR; TCRdb lists only in-frame clones, some missing. This table has approximately 41,000 clones, over 75% appearing once. Their specific antigens are unknown. The sample consisted of PBMCs, taken from a glioma patient whose treatment included an IDH1 peptide vaccine. These receptors were collected from a man aged 40-50 years with glioma. Both conserved end residues are part of each CDR3. A D gene is named only where the DNA matches it firmly. Size is stated for part of the rows, as once, few or many counts, or as a class when the clone is expanded.

abundance	j_gene	v_gene	d_gene	CDR3nt	CDR3aa
-	TRBJ1-1	TRBV7-8	-	TGTGCCAGCAGCTTAGTCCAAACGAACACTGAAGCTTTCTTT	CASSLVQTNTEAFF
-	TRBJ1-5	TRBV28	TRBD1	TGTGCCAGCAGTTCAATGGACAGGGACAACCAGCCCCAGCATTTT	CASSSMDRDNQPQHF
once	TRBJ1-2	TRBV7-2	-	TGTGCCAGCGCTAGAAGGACCGACTATGGCTACACCTTC	CASARRTDYGYTF
-	TRBJ2-7	TRBV7-9	-	TGTGCCAGCAGCTTTGGAGGGAGAGGGGTGCAGTACTTC	CASSFGGRGVQYF
-	TRBJ2-7	TRBV4-3	TRBD1	TGCGCCAGCAGCCCCGCCGGGACAGGTTTCGACGAGCAGTACTTC	CASSPAGTGFDEQYF
once	TRBJ1-1	TRBV9	TRBD1	TGTGCCAGCAGCGTGCCAACCGAGACAGGGGGCGAGAGAACTGAAGCTTTCTTT	CASSVPTETGGERTEAFF
once	TRBJ2-7	TRBV4-2	-	TGTGCCAGCAGCCAATTGGCGGGTTCCTACGAGCAGTACTTC	CASSQLAGSYEQYF
-	TRBJ1-1	TRBV28	-	TGTGCCAGCAGTGAAACAAGCATGAACACTGAAGCTTTCTTT	CASSETSMNTEAFF
-	TRBJ2-7	TRBV7-2	-	TGTGCCAGCAGCTTAGATCGGGGCGAGCAGTACTTC	CASSLDRGEQYF
-	TRBJ2-2	TRBV27	TRBD2	TGTGCCAGCAGTCTTTTTAGCGGGGGTGACACCGGGGAGCTGTTTTTT	CASSLFSGGDTGELFF
-	TRBJ1-1	TRBV9	-	TGTGCCAGCAGCGTAGGAACAGGCGGGGACACTGAAGCTTTCTTT	CASSVGTGGDTEAFF
-	TRBJ1-6	TRBV11-2	-	TGTGCCAGCAGCTTATCCGATTCACCCCTCCACTTT	CASSLSDSPLHF
-	TRBJ2-5	TRBV29-1	-	TGCAGCCATAATAACCATGGTCGGGACAAACCCTATGAGACCCAGTACTTC	CSHNNHGRDKPYETQYF
-	TRBJ2-3	TRBV30	-	TGTGCCTGGAGTCCCTACACAGATACGCAGTATTTT	CAWSPYTDTQYF
-	TRBJ1-1	TRBV18	-	TGTGCCAGTTCAACTCTGGACGGGAACACTGAAGCTTTCTTT	CASSTLDGNTEAFF
few	TRBJ1-2	TRBV7-9	-	TGTGCCAGCAGCCCTACCACAGACAGTATTGGCTACACCTTC	CASSPTTDSIGYTF
-	TRBJ2-7	TRBV6-5	TRBD1	TGTGCCAGCAGTGTCTCCGGGACAGCGATCTACGAGCAGTACTTC	CASSVSGTAIYEQYF
-	TRBJ1-2	TRBV5-1	-	TGCGCCAGCAGCCCTCGAAGGCAAGACGGCTACACCTTC	CASSPRRQDGYTF
once	TRBJ1-2	TRBV19	-	TGTGCCAGTAGTATCAACGGAAACTATGGCTACACCTTC	CASSINGNYGYTF